This T cell receptor beta chain was identified during a study of early T cells in non-severe SARS-CoV-2 infection. About the study: It was bulk RNA from unsorted whole blood that was sequenced, and the chains were unpaired.

cDNA molecules, individually, were tagged with unique molecular identifiers. One entry per CDR3 protein results from TCRdb running MiXCR on the 5' RACE reads. Of around 30,000 distinct CDR3 sequences in the sample, roughly 5.2% were seen once. Trimming left V 2 bases short and J 4 bases short, with 12 bases between. CDR3 length: 14 amino acids. Material: whole blood. The TCR was taken from an adult who was a healthcare worker with PCR-confirmed SARS-CoV-2 infection or an uninfected control (not recorded which). V and J are TRBV12-3 or TRBV12-4 and TRBJ2-7; D is ambiguous. The CDR3 DNA reads TGTGCCAGCAGTTTAAGCCCGTCTCGATACGAGCAGTACTTC. As protein: CASSLSPSRYEQYF.